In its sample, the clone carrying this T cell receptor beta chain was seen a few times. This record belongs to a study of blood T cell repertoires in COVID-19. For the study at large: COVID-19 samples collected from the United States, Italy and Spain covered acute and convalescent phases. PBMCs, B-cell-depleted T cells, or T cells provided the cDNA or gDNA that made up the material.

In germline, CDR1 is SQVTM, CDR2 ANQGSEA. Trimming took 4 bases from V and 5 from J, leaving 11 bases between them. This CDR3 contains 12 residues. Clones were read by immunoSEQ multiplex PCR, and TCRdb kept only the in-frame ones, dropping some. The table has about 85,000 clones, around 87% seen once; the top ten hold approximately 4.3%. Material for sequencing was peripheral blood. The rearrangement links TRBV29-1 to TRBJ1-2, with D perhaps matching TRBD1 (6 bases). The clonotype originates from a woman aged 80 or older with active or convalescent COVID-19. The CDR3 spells CSVATGSYGYTF. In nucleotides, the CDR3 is TGCAGCGTTGCTACAGGGTCTTATGGCTACACCTTC. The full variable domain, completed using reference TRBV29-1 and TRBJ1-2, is SAVISQKPSRDICQRGTSLTIQCQVDSQVTMMFWYRQQPGQSLTLIATANQGSEATYESGFVIDKFPISRPNLTFSTLTVSNMSPEDSSIYLCSVATGSYGYTFGSGTRLTVV.